This is a list of T cell receptor beta chains from one sample in a study of identical twins. Via MiXCR, TCRdb re-called the 5' RACE reads, giving one row per CDR3 protein. The profile covers about 530,000 distinct CDR3 sequences, with approximately 16% appearing a single time and roughly 0.42% taken by the ten largest. The sample was also reused in another study, on yellow fever vaccine responses in identical twins.

Sample: CD4+ T cells sorted from blood. Source of these receptors: a woman between 18 and 29 years old in good health. Each CDR3 is given with its conserved first and last residue. A D gene is named only where the DNA matches it firmly. Size tells how often a clone was seen (once, few, many) or the class of an expanded clone, and some rows leave it out.

clone size	V gene	J gene	D gene	CDR3 protein	CDR3 DNA
.	TRBV24-1	TRBJ2-1	.	CATSGHDNEQFF	TGTGCCACCAGTGGACACGACAATGAGCAGTTCTTC
.	TRBV4-1	TRBJ1-1	TRBD1	CASSQDRGQGATLNTEAFF	TGCGCCAGCAGCCAAGATCGGGGACAGGGGGCCACTCTGAACACTGAAGCTTTCTTT
few	TRBV7-6	TRBJ2-5	TRBD2	CASSFTYREVQETQYF	TGTGCCAGCAGCTTTACCTACCGGGAGGTACAAGAGACCCAGTACTTC
.	TRBV5-1	TRBJ1-1	.	CASSETQGNTEAFF	TGCGCCAGCAGCGAAACACAGGGGAACACTGAAGCTTTCTTT
.	TRBV7-9	TRBJ1-3	.	CASRPGSSGNTIYF	TGTGCCAGCAGGCCGGGGAGCTCTGGAAACACCATATATTTT
many	TRBV15	TRBJ1-6	TRBD1	CATSRLGQEGGSPLHF	TGTGCCACCAGCAGACTCGGACAGGAAGGCGGCTCACCCCTCCACTTT
.	TRBV29-1	TRBJ2-4	.	CSVEYLAKNIQYF	TGCAGCGTTGAATATCTAGCCAAAAACATTCAGTACTTC
few	TRBV12-3/TRBV12-4	TRBJ2-7	.	CASRGQPYEQYF	TGTGCCAGTCGGGGACAACCCTACGAGCAGTACTTC
.	TRBV6-1	TRBJ1-5	TRBD1	CASSPRGMQPQHF	TGTGCCAGCAGTCCCAGGGGGATGCAGCCCCAGCATTTT
.	TRBV20-1	TRBJ2-4	.	CSATMVGDVNIQYF	TGCAGTGCTACCATGGTGGGAGACGTAAACATTCAGTACTTC
.	TRBV18	TRBJ2-7	.	CASSPEGAKYEQYF	TGTGCCAGCTCACCGGAAGGGGCAAAGTACGAGCAGTACTTC
many	TRBV29-1	TRBJ1-2	.	CSVGGGQEYGYTF	TGCAGCGTTGGGGGGGGCCAGGAGTATGGCTACACCTTC
.	TRBV7-9	TRBJ2-7	TRBD2	CASSPGTSGISYEQYF	TGTGCCAGCAGCCCCGGGACTAGCGGTATTTCCTACGAGCAGTACTTC
few	TRBV19	TRBJ2-6	.	CASCQASSGANVLTF	TGTGCCAGTTGTCAGGCGAGCTCTGGGGCCAACGTCCTGACTTTC
many	TRBV4-1	TRBJ2-7	.	CASSQIGAGRTYEQYF	TGCGCCAGCAGCCAGATCGGGGCAGGTCGAACCTACGAGCAGTACTTC
once	TRBV29-1	TRBJ1-1	.	CSVDGTGTEAFF	TGCAGCGTTGATGGGACGGGAACTGAAGCTTTCTTT
few	TRBV20-1	TRBJ2-6	TRBD1	CSAMGTGTSTFGANVLTF	TGCAGTGCTATGGGGACAGGGACCTCCACGTTTGGGGCCAACGTCCTGACTTTC
.	TRBV27	TRBJ2-3	TRBD2	CASVSVASGDATQYF	TGTGCCAGCGTTTCCGTGGCTAGCGGCGACGCTACGCAGTATTTT
.	TRBV18	TRBJ2-2	.	CASSPSTTGTGELFF	TGTGCCAGCTCACCAAGTACTACCGGCACCGGGGAGCTGTTTTTT
few	TRBV29-1	TRBJ2-1	.	CSVLWVQDLSYNEQFF	TGCAGCGTTCTATGGGTACAGGATCTCTCCTACAATGAGCAGTTCTTC
.	TRBV10-3	TRBJ2-7	TRBD2	CAIRGRLAGRYEQYF	TGTGCCATCAGGGGCAGACTAGCGGGAAGATACGAGCAGTACTTC
.	TRBV29-1	TRBJ2-1	TRBD1	CSVEARTGRDEQFF	TGCAGCGTTGAAGCCCGGACAGGGCGGGATGAGCAGTTCTTC
.	TRBV6-1	TRBJ2-1	.	CASSEAGGEQFF	TGTGCCAGCAGTGAAGCCGGCGGGGAGCAGTTCTTC
.	TRBV14	TRBJ2-7	.	CASSQDSGYYEQYF	TGTGCCAGCAGCCAAGATTCGGGGTACTACGAGCAGTACTTC
.	TRBV2	TRBJ2-6	.	CASSWGSGANVLTF	TGTGCCAGCAGTTGGGGTTCCGGGGCCAACGTCCTGACTTTC
.	TRBV6-2/TRBV6-3	TRBJ2-3	TRBD2	CATTDGGAGTDTQYF	TGTGCCACCACCGACGGGGGGGCTGGGACAGATACGCAGTATTTT
.	TRBV15	TRBJ2-3	.	CATSRGAGVTDTQYF	TGTGCCACCAGCAGGGGGGCGGGGGTCACAGATACGCAGTATTTT
few	TRBV20-1	TRBJ2-1	TRBD2	CSALGLAGHSSYNEQFF	TGCAGTGCTCTCGGGCTAGCGGGACACAGTTCCTACAATGAGCAGTTCTTC
few	TRBV9	TRBJ1-3	TRBD1	CASSAEQGDSGNTIYF	TGTGCCAGCAGCGCCGAACAGGGGGACTCTGGAAACACCATATATTTT
few	TRBV6-2/TRBV6-3	TRBJ2-4	TRBD1	CASRRHESGTEIAIQYF	TGTGCCAGCAGAAGACACGAATCCGGGACAGAAATTGCCATTCAGTACTTC
few	TRBV5-1	TRBJ1-1	.	CASSDADTEAFF	TGCGCCAGTTCAGACGCGGACACTGAAGCTTTCTTT
few	TRBV7-9	TRBJ1-2	TRBD1	CASSFAGQGSVGYTF	TGTGCCAGCAGCTTCGCTGGACAGGGCTCGGTTGGCTACACCTTC
.	TRBV12-3/TRBV12-4	TRBJ2-5	.	CASSFSSVETQYF	TGTGCCAGCAGTTTCTCCTCCGTCGAGACCCAGTACTTC
few	TRBV4-2	TRBJ2-2	.	CASSQVNDDTGELFF	TGTGCCAGCAGCCAAGTAAACGACGACACCGGGGAGCTGTTTTTT
few	TRBV10-3	TRBJ1-2	.	CAISESYQNYGYTF	TGTGCCATCAGTGAGTCGTATCAGAACTATGGCTACACCTTC
few	TRBV12-3/TRBV12-4	TRBJ1-5	.	CASSFSEFQPQHF	TGTGCCAGCAGTTTTAGTGAGTTCCAGCCCCAGCATTTT
many	TRBV12-3/TRBV12-4	TRBJ2-2	.	CASSHRDFNTGELFF	TGTGCCAGCAGTCACCGGGACTTCAACACCGGGGAGCTGTTTTTT
.	TRBV6-5	TRBJ2-5	.	CASSYSITGPETQYF	TGTGCCAGCAGTTACTCGATTACGGGCCCGGAGACCCAGTACTTC
.	TRBV6-1	TRBJ1-6	.	CASRRDPEGWNSPLHF	TGTGCCAGCAGGAGAGACCCCGAGGGTTGGAATTCACCCCTCCACTTT
few	TRBV3-1	TRBJ2-5	.	CASSQGRQETQYF	TGTGCCAGCAGCCAAGGCCGTCAGGAGACCCAGTACTTC